This T cell receptor (beta chain) was captured in a study of CD8+CD57+ T cells in acquired aplastic anemia. Study-level background: DNA per sorted CD4+ or CD8+ sample ranged 0.2 to 27.4 ug, averaging around 3 ug.

In its sample, this clonotype was seen many times. The antigen remains undetermined. Genomic DNA, serving as template, underwent TCR beta VDJ and CDR3 profiling. TCRdb re-derived calls from the reads in MiXCR, one entry per CDR3 protein. The data hold hundreds of thousands of distinct CDR3 sequences, with around 30% observed a single time. General study results and limits: It was found that almost 30 CD8+ CDR3 sequences were shared between patients and controls.

Per germline, CDR1 MNHNS and CDR2 SASEGT. The CDR3 spans 14 residues. V shed 2 bases and J shed 8 bases, with 15 bases lying between them. Only patients with CD8+CD57+ cell expansion on flow cytometry were chosen for sequencing. The sequenced material came from sorted CD4+, CD8+, or CD8+CD57+ T cells (not recorded which) from PBMCs. The TCR sequence derives from a human donor with aplastic anemia. The chain couples TRBV6-1 to TRBJ1-2, with D tentatively TRBD1 (6 bases). The CDR3 here is CASSENEGGGGYTF. DNA of the CDR3: TGTGCCAGCAGTGAAAACGAGGGGGGAGGAGGCTACACCTTC.